The clone carrying this T cell receptor beta chain appeared once. Trimming shortened V by 4 bases and J by 2 bases, and 12 bases separated the two germline ends. There are 14 residues in the CDR3. The V gene's germline CDR1 is SGHDT and CDR2 YYEEEE. The table came from immunoSEQ multiplex PCR; TCRdb's copy has only in-frame clones and leaves some out. The sample holds some 260,000 clones; around 89% are singletons and the top ten take under 9.5%. The entry originates in a study of blood T cell repertoires in COVID-19. Study as a whole: Material from acute and convalescent COVID-19 was sourced from the United States, Italy and Spain.

Participants came from 20 to 25 US areas, aged about 18 to 90 years. Sequencing was performed on PBMCs or T cells enriched from blood (not recorded which). The J gene is TRBJ1-2, the V gene TRBV5-6, with D uncertain. This clonotype was obtained from a man in his forties who had recovered from COVID-19. The CDR3 protein is CASSDLDKNYGYTF. CDR3 nucleotide sequence: TGTGCCAGCAGCGACCTTGACAAGAACTATGGCTACACCTTC.